These T cell receptor beta chains were read from a single sample in a study of PD-L1 blockade in urothelial cancer. TCRdb's table, derived via immunoSEQ multiplex PCR, lists solely in-frame clones and lacks some. The sample carries 75,000 to 95,000 clones, around 93% recorded once. The source was PBMCs, collected around atezolizumab (anti-PD-L1) treatment. These TCRs come from a woman of 80 years or more with urothelial cancer. CDR3s include the opening cysteine and the closing phenylalanine or tryptophan. Each record gives: clone size, V gene, J gene, D gene, CDR3 protein, CDR3 DNA. A D gene is named only where the DNA matches it firmly. Only some rows state a clone size, as once, few, many or a class for expanded clones.

size: .
V: TRBV28
J: TRBJ2-1
D: TRBD2
CDR3: CASTSPSGSSYNEQFF
DNA: TGTGCCAGCACCTCGCCTAGCGGAAGCTCCTACAATGAGCAGTTCTTC

size: .
V: TRBV11-2
J: TRBJ2-3
D: .
CDR3: CASSLDVGRKDTQYF
DNA: TGTGCCAGCAGCTTAGATGTGGGCCGTAAAGATACGCAGTATTTT

size: .
V: TRBV6-1
J: TRBJ2-7
D: .
CDR3: CASALSVGSYEQYF
DNA: TGTGCCAGCGCCCTTAGCGTCGGCTCCTACGAGCAGTACTTC

size: .
V: TRBV6-1
J: TRBJ2-2
D: TRBD2
CDR3: CASSVDSGRNTGELFF
DNA: TGTGCCAGCAGTGTCGATAGCGGGAGGAACACCGGGGAGCTGTTTTTT

size: .
V: TRBV28
J: TRBJ2-1
D: TRBD2
CDR3: CASRGLAAYNEQFF
DNA: TGTGCCAGCAGGGGACTAGCGGCATACAATGAGCAGTTCTTC

size: once
V: TRBV7-3
J: TRBJ2-3
D: .
CDR3: CASSWDFRAGTDTQYF
DNA: TGTGCCAGCAGCTGGGACTTTCGAGCGGGCACAGATACGCAGTATTTT

size: .
V: TRBV5-1
J: TRBJ2-7
D: TRBD2
CDR3: CASSLAGGPAGGSYEQYF
DNA: TGCGCCAGCAGCTTGGCCGGGGGCCCGGCGGGAGGTTCCTACGAGCAGTACTTC

size: .
V: TRBV2
J: TRBJ1-1
D: .
CDR3: CASSAGSPEAFF
DNA: TGTGCCAGCAGTGCAGGGTCCCCTGAAGCTTTCTTT

size: .
V: TRBV6-1
J: TRBJ2-7
D: TRBD2
CDR3: CASTGTSLNEQYF
DNA: TGTGCCAGCACGGGGACTAGTCTCAACGAGCAGTACTTC

size: .
V: TRBV9
J: TRBJ2-3
D: TRBD2
CDR3: CASSATSGRDTSTDTQYF
DNA: TGTGCCAGCAGCGCGACTAGCGGGAGAGATACTAGCACAGATACGCAGTATTTT

size: .
V: TRBV2
J: TRBJ2-7
D: .
CDR3: CASSESPGGTYEQYF
DNA: TGTGCCAGCAGTGAATCTCCCGGAGGAACCTACGAGCAGTACTTC

size: .
V: TRBV30
J: TRBJ2-7
D: TRBD2
CDR3: CAWSQRTGTTITYEQYF
DNA: TGTGCCTGGAGCCAACGGACCGGGACTACAATAACCTACGAGCAGTACTTC

size: .
V: TRBV4-1
J: TRBJ1-1
D: TRBD1
CDR3: CASSQGDRGYTEAFF
DNA: TGCGCCAGCAGCCAAGGAGACAGGGGGTACACTGAAGCTTTCTTT

size: .
V: TRBV10-3
J: TRBJ1-3
D: TRBD1
CDR3: CAITPGQAKTSGNTIYF
DNA: TGTGCCATCACCCCGGGACAGGCGAAAACTTCTGGAAACACCATATATTTT

size: .
V: TRBV18
J: TRBJ2-1
D: .
CDR3: CASSPNTLREAEQFF
DNA: TGTGCCAGCTCACCAAACACATTAAGGGAGGCTGAGCAGTTCTTC

size: .
V: TRBV29-1
J: TRBJ2-7
D: TRBD2
CDR3: CSGTSGSSYEQYF
DNA: TGCAGCGGTACTAGCGGGAGCTCGTACGAGCAGTACTTC

size: .
V: TRBV18
J: TRBJ1-1
D: TRBD1
CDR3: CASSPTGTGTVQTEAFF
DNA: TGTGCCAGCTCTCCTACGGGGACAGGGACTGTCCAAACTGAAGCTTTCTTT

size: once
V: TRBV5-1
J: TRBJ2-5
D: .
CDR3: CASSDQGTQETQYF
DNA: TGCGCCAGCAGCGACCAGGGCACCCAAGAGACCCAGTACTTC

size: .
V: TRBV30
J: TRBJ1-5
D: TRBD1
CDR3: CAWSGQGLQPQHF
DNA: TGTGCCTGGAGTGGACAGGGACTTCAGCCCCAGCATTTT

size: .
V: TRBV7-9
J: TRBJ1-4
D: TRBD1
CDR3: CASSLSGTGGSNEKLFF
DNA: TGTGCCAGCAGCTTAAGCGGGACAGGGGGCTCTAATGAAAAACTGTTTTTT

size: .
V: TRBV7-6
J: TRBJ2-2
D: .
CDR3: CASSSLTGRMPAGELFF
DNA: TGTGCCAGCAGCTCCCTTACAGGACGCATGCCGGCCGGGGAGCTGTTTTTT

size: .
V: TRBV15
J: TRBJ2-1
D: TRBD2
CDR3: CATSRELAGDNEQFF
DNA: TGTGCCACCAGCAGAGAACTAGCGGGAGACAATGAGCAGTTCTTC

size: .
V: TRBV30
J: TRBJ1-1
D: TRBD1
CDR3: CATPGTGYTEAFF
DNA: TGTGCCACCCCGGGGACAGGGTACACTGAAGCTTTCTTT

size: .
V: TRBV5-1
J: TRBJ2-2
D: TRBD2
CDR3: CASSLQSGRVRGELFF
DNA: TGCGCCAGCAGCCTCCAGAGCGGGAGAGTCCGCGGGGAGCTGTTTTTT

size: few
V: TRBV11-2
J: TRBJ2-3
D: TRBD2
CDR3: CASRGLANGTDTQYF
DNA: TGTGCCAGCAGGGGACTAGCGAATGGCACAGATACGCAGTATTTT

size: once
V: TRBV9
J: TRBJ1-1
D: TRBD1
CDR3: CASGTGMNTEAFF
DNA: TGTGCCAGCGGGACAGGGATGAACACTGAAGCTTTCTTT

size: .
V: TRBV6-5
J: TRBJ2-3
D: TRBD1
CDR3: CASRESGGRTDTQYF
DNA: TGTGCCAGCAGAGAATCAGGGGGCCGCACAGATACGCAGTATTTT

size: .
V: TRBV19
J: TRBJ2-5
D: TRBD2
CDR3: CASSDSGQETQYF
DNA: TGTGCCAGTAGTGATAGCGGGCAAGAGACCCAGTACTTC

size: .
V: TRBV18
J: TRBJ1-2
D: TRBD1
CDR3: CASSPRQGRTANYGYTF
DNA: TGTGCCAGCTCACCGAGACAGGGGAGGACGGCTAACTATGGCTACACCTTC

size: .
V: TRBV28
J: TRBJ2-7
D: TRBD2
CDR3: CASSLSLPGLGSEQYF
DNA: TGTGCCAGCAGTTTGAGCCTTCCGGGACTAGGCTCCGAGCAGTACTTC

size: .
V: TRBV9
J: TRBJ2-5
D: .
CDR3: CASSSERETQYF
DNA: TGTGCCAGCAGCTCAGAGAGGGAGACCCAGTACTTC

size: once
V: TRBV10-3
J: TRBJ1-1
D: TRBD1
CDR3: CAISESDRGTEAFF
DNA: TGTGCCATCAGTGAGTCCGACAGGGGAACTGAAGCTTTCTTT

size: few
V: TRBV5-6
J: TRBJ1-5
D: TRBD1
CDR3: CASSLTGANSQPQHF
DNA: TGTGCCAGCAGCTTGACAGGGGCAAACAGTCAGCCCCAGCATTTT

size: .
V: TRBV30
J: TRBJ2-2
D: .
CDR3: CAWSVGGGTPRQHTGELFF
DNA: TGTGCCTGGAGTGTAGGAGGTGGGACTCCGAGGCAACACACCGGGGAGCTGTTTTTT

size: .
V: TRBV28
J: TRBJ2-7
D: TRBD1
CDR3: CAGRSGTGSSYEQYF
DNA: TGTGCCGGAAGGTCCGGGACAGGGAGCTCCTACGAGCAGTACTTC

size: .
V: TRBV7-6
J: TRBJ2-3
D: TRBD2
CDR3: CASSFLMGLAGADDTQYF
DNA: TGTGCCAGCAGCTTCCTGATGGGACTAGCGGGAGCCGATGATACGCAGTATTTT

size: .
V: TRBV5-5
J: TRBJ1-2
D: .
CDR3: CASSQQSNYGYTF
DNA: TGTGCCAGCAGCCAACAGTCTAACTATGGCTACACCTTC

size: .
V: TRBV23-1
J: TRBJ2-7
D: TRBD2
CDR3: CASSPTSGRTSSYEQYF
DNA: TGCGCCAGCAGCCCTACTAGCGGGAGGACTAGCTCCTACGAGCAGTACTTC

size: .
V: TRBV28
J: TRBJ2-5
D: .
CDR3: CASSLGGQQETQYF
DNA: TGTGCCAGCAGTTTAGGCGGGCAGCAAGAGACCCAGTACTTC

size: .
V: TRBV30
J: TRBJ1-1
D: .
CDR3: CAWSVRRTEAFF
DNA: TGTGCCTGGAGTGTAAGGAGAACTGAAGCTTTCTTT

size: .
V: TRBV4-1
J: TRBJ2-1
D: .
CDR3: CASSQAGFGEQFF
DNA: TGCGCCAGCAGCCAAGCGGGATTCGGTGAGCAGTTCTTC

size: .
V: TRBV5-1
J: TRBJ2-3
D: TRBD2
CDR3: CASSLESGRDYTHSTDTQYF
DNA: TGCGCCAGCAGCTTGGAGAGCGGGAGAGATTATACCCATAGCACAGATACGCAGTATTTT

size: .
V: TRBV9
J: TRBJ2-6
D: TRBD1
CDR3: CASSPWTGNSGANVLTF
DNA: TGTGCCAGCAGCCCATGGACAGGGAACTCTGGGGCCAACGTCCTGACTTTC

size: .
V: TRBV2
J: TRBJ1-4
D: .
CDR3: CASSAGSPNEKLFF
DNA: TGTGCCAGCAGTGCGGGGTCGCCGAATGAAAAACTGTTTTTT

size: .
V: TRBV9
J: TRBJ2-1
D: TRBD2
CDR3: CASSVALAGTYNEQFF
DNA: TGTGCCAGCAGCGTAGCTTTAGCGGGCACCTACAATGAGCAGTTCTTC

size: .
V: TRBV9
J: TRBJ1-2
D: .
CDR3: CASSVAGAYGYTF
DNA: TGTGCCAGCAGCGTAGCGGGTGCCTATGGCTACACCTTC

size: .
V: TRBV2
J: TRBJ2-3
D: .
CDR3: CARGSGGTDTQYF
DNA: TGTGCCAGAGGGTCGGGCGGGACAGATACGCAGTATTTT

size: .
V: TRBV9
J: TRBJ2-1
D: TRBD1
CDR3: CASSSRTGGAEQFF
DNA: TGTGCCAGCAGCTCGCGGACAGGGGGCGCCGAGCAGTTCTTC

size: once
V: TRBV19
J: TRBJ2-5
D: TRBD2
CDR3: CASSIGGLAEETQYF
DNA: TGTGCCAGTAGTATAGGAGGCCTAGCGGAAGAGACCCAGTACTTC

size: .
V: TRBV5-1
J: TRBJ2-1
D: TRBD2
CDR3: CASSSSSGSTYNEQFF
DNA: TGCGCCAGCAGCTCATCTAGCGGGAGCACCTACAATGAGCAGTTCTTC

size: .
V: TRBV28
J: TRBJ2-7
D: .
CDR3: CASSTNREGAVYEQYF
DNA: TGTGCCAGCAGTACGAACCGGGAGGGGGCGGTTTACGAGCAGTACTTC